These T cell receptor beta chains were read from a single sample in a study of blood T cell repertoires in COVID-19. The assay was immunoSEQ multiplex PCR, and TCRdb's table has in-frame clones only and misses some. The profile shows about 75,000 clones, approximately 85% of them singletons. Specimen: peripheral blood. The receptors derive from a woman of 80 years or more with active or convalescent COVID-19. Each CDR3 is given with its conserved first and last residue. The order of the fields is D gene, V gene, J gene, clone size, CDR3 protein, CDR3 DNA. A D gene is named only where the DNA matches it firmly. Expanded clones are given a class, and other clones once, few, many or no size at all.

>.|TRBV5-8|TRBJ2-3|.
CASTIGGARDTQYF
TGTGCCAGCACCATAGGGGGGGCCAGAGATACGCAGTATTTT
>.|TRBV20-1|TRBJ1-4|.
CSASLAAGFNEKLFF
TGCAGTGCTAGTTTAGCGGCTGGTTTTAATGAAAAACTGTTTTTT
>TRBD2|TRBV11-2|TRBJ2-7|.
CASSFVSPWTSGRPYEQYF
TGTGCCAGCAGCTTTGTTAGCCCCTGGACTAGCGGGAGGCCATACGAGCAGTACTTC
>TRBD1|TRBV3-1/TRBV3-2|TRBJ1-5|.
CASSRQGTGNQPQHF
TGTGCCAGCAGCCGACAGGGGACGGGCAATCAGCCCCAGCATTTT
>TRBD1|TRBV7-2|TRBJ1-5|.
CASSPDRGGQPQHF
TGTGCCAGCAGCCCCGACAGGGGCGGTCAGCCCCAGCATTTT
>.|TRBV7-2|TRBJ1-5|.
CASSSGRGRGQPQHF
TGTGCCAGCAGCTCGGGGCGGGGACGTGGGCAGCCCCAGCATTTT
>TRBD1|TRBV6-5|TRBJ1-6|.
CASSYSPDRGGSPLHF
TGTGCCAGCAGTTACTCCCCGGACAGGGGTGGCTCACCCCTCCACTTT
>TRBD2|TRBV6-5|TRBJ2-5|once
CASSPIAGLETQYF
TGTGCCAGCAGTCCGATAGCGGGATTGGAGACCCAGTACTTC
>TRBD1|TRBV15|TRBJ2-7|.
CATSGWRQGTHEQYF
TGTGCCACCAGTGGCTGGAGACAGGGTACCCACGAGCAGTACTTC
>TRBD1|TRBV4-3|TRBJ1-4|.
CASSQHRGLNEKLFF
TGCGCCAGCAGCCAGCACAGGGGCCTTAATGAAAAACTGTTTTTT
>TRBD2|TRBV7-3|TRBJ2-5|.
CASSLGGRAVETQYF
TGTGCCAGCAGCTTAGGCGGGAGGGCCGTAGAGACCCAGTACTTC
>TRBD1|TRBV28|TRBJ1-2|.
CASFKDRVRGYTF
TGTGCCTCCTTCAAGGACAGGGTTCGGGGCTACACCTTC
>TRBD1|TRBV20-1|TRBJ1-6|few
CSASSGTDNSPLHF
TGCAGTGCTAGTTCCGGGACAGATAATTCACCCCTCCACTTT
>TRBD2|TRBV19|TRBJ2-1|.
CASSIDPPRREWELVRFF
TGTGCCAGTAGTATAGATCCCCCACGGCGGGAGTGGGAGTTAGTCCGATTCTTC
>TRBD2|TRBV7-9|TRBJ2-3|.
CASSSPAGGQDTQYF
TGTGCCAGCAGCTCACCGGCGGGGGGGCAGGATACGCAGTATTTT
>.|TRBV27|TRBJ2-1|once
CATARSLNYNEQFF
TGTGCCACCGCCCGGTCCTTAAACTACAATGAGCAGTTCTTC
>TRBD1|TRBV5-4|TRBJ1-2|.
CASSLGGQGSNYGYTF
TGTGCCAGCAGCTTGGGGGGACAGGGGTCCAACTATGGCTACACCTTC
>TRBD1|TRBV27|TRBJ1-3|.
CASSLMGTGVGNTIYF
TGTGCCAGCAGTTTAATGGGGACAGGGGTCGGAAACACCATATATTTT